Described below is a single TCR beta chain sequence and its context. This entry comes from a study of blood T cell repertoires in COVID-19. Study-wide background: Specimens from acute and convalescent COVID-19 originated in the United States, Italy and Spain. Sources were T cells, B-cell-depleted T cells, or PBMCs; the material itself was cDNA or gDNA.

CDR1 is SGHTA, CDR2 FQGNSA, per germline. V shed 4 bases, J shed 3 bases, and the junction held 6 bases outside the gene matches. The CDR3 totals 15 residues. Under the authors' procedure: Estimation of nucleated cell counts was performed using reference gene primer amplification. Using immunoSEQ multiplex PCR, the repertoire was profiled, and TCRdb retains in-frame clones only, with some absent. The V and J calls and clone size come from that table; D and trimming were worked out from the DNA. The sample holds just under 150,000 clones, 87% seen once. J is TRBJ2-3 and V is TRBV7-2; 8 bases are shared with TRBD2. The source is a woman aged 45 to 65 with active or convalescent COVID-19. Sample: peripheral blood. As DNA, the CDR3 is TGTGCCAGCAGCTACCCAAGCGGGAGAACAGATACGCAGTATTTT. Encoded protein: CASSYPSGRTDTQYF.